This TCR beta chain was recovered during a study of human T cells and chemical hapten exposure. The wider study: On 2 cm by 2 cm of upper inner arm skin, sensitization was performed with 2% DPC.

This sample's time point: patch test 3, about 24 weeks after DPC sensitization. Treatment here: therapeutic diphenylcyclopropenone sensitization with weekly scalp DPC. One entry per CDR3 protein results from TCRdb running MiXCR on the RACE reads. The table has 90,000 to 140,000 distinct CDR3 sequences, 34% seen once; the top ten hold more than 2.5%. The sequencing here drew on whole blood, taken in connection with sensitization to the hapten diphenylcyclopropenone (DPC). This clonotype was sampled from a man aged 35 to 55 with alopecia areata. Some clones in this sample may be carry-over from other donors' samples.

The CDR3 sequence: CASSYEETQYF. CDR3 DNA: TGTGCCAGCAGTTACGAGGAGACCCAGTACTTC. V is TRBV6-6 and J is TRBJ2-5; D not resolved. This CDR3 contains 11 residues. CDR1 and CDR2 from the germline V gene are MNHNY and SVGAGI (reference sequence). The V and J ends lost 2 bases and 5 bases respectively, with 3 bases between them.